These 15 T cell receptor beta chains share one sample of origin, sequenced in a study of CD8+CD57+ T cells in acquired aplastic anemia. CDR3 and TCR beta VDJ profiling relied on genomic DNA as the template. TCRdb recomputed calls from the reads with MiXCR, one row per CDR3 protein. The table records about 180,000 distinct CDR3 sequences, 63% of them present only once. An expansion of CD8+CD57+ cells by flow cytometry had been shown in patients chosen for sequencing. Source material: sorted CD4+, CD8+, or CD8+CD57+ T cells (not recorded which) from PBMCs. Receptors originate from a human donor with aplastic anemia.

Comments on this clonotype: One end of the junction varies from germline; a read error may be responsible. Here the CDR3 reads CVSSYAGTSGINEQFF. In DNA, the CDR3 is TGCGTCAGCAGCTATGCCGGGACTAGCGGGATAAATGAGCAGTTCTTC. V gene TRBV5-1 combines with J gene TRBJ2-1; 13 nucleotides line up with TRBD2. This CDR3 has 16 residues. The germline CDR1 and CDR2 sequences are SGHRS and YFSETQ.

Notes on this clonotype: At one boundary the junction diverges from the germline segment, which might be a read error. The rearrangement links TRBV3-1 to TRBJ2-7; the D gene is possibly TRBD1 (5 bases). CDR1 is LGHDT and CDR2 is YNNKEL in the germline V gene (reference sequence). The length of the CDR3 is 11 residues. CDR3: CASSQVGAPIF. The CDR3 DNA reads as TGTGCCAGCAGCCAAGTAGGGGCTCCTATCTTC.

This clonotype has at least ten counts. The chain is built from TRBV10-2 and TRBJ1-4; no definite D call. The germline V gene has CDR1 WSHSY and CDR2 SAAADI. Trimming removed 3 bases from V and 8 bases from J, with 19 bases in between. CDR3 length equals 16 residues. The CDR3 bases are TGCGCCAGCAGTGAACCCCCTAACCGGAGCGGCGAAAAACTGTTTTTT. Its translation is CASSEPPNRSGEKLFF.

This clonotype was found once. The V and J genes are TRBV9 and TRBJ2-5; 10 nucleotides agree with TRBD2. V trimming: 2 bases; J trimming: 3 bases; junction bases outside the gene matches: 4. The CDR3 is made up of 15 amino acids. The germline CDR1 and CDR2 sequences are SGDLS and YYNGEE. The CDR3 nucleotides are TGTGCCAGCAGCGTCAGTCTAGCGGGAGAAGAGACCCAGTACTTC. Amino acids: CASSVSLAGEETQYF. The full variable domain, its missing parts supplied by reference TRBV9 and TRBJ2-5, is DSGVTQTPKHLITATGQRVTLRCSPRSGDLSVYWYQQSLDQGLQFLIQYYNGEERAKGNILERFSAQQFPDLHSELNLSSLELGDSALYFCASSVSLAGEETQYFGPGTRLLVL.

V usage is TRBV28 and J usage is TRBJ1-2; 9 nucleotides match TRBD1. Germline V gene data show CDR1 as MDHEN and CDR2 as SYDVKM. V dropped 6 bases and J dropped 6; count of bases not matched to a gene: 11. The CDR3 runs to 15 residues. The CDR3 region has the DNA TGTGCCAGCAGCCCGCCCGGGACAGGGTTGGATGGCTACACCTTC. Protein product: CASSPPGTGLDGYTF.

The chain recombines TRBV25-1 with TRBJ1-2; 7 bases map to TRBD1. The CDR3 sequence is 14 residues long. Trimming cost V 6 bases and J 6 bases; bases outside gene matches: 10. Germline loops: CDR1 MGHDK, CDR2 SYGVNS. CDR3 in DNA: TGTGCCAGCAGCGATATCGACAGGGAACATGGCTACACCTTC. Its protein is CASSDIDREHGYTF.

This clonotype was recorded once. The V and J genes are TRBV10-3 and TRBJ1-2, with TRBD1 as a possible D gene (5 bases). With 10 bases removed from V and 5 bases from J, the gap between germline ends came to 11 bases. The CDR3 is 11 residues long. CDR1 and CDR2 from the germline V gene are ENHRY and SYGVKD. The CDR3 loop reads CATNGGYGYTF. The CDR3, as DNA: TGTGCCACCAACGGGGGGTATGGCTACACCTTC.

This clonotype was detected ten times or more. V gene TRBV11-2 combines with J gene TRBJ1-3; TRBD1 matches at 9 bases. Germline V gene data show CDR1 as SGHAT and CDR2 as FQNNGV. V was clipped by 5 bases and J by 4 bases; unmatched bases: 9. The CDR3 sequence is 16 residues long. CDR3 in DNA: TGTGCCAGCAGCAGAATGACAGGGGGATTGGGAAACACCATATATTTT. This sequence encodes CASSRMTGGLGNTIYF.

The chain combines TRBV9 with TRBJ2-3; D remains ambiguous. The CDR3 is made up of 14 amino acids. In germline, CDR1 is SGDLS, CDR2 YYNGEE. Trimming took off 4 bases at V and 0 bases at J, with 9 bases between the two ends. The DNA for the CDR3 is TGTGCCAGCAGCCCCTTTGGTAGCACAGATACGCAGTATTTT. Protein sequence: CASSPFGSTDTQYF.

The chain combines TRBV11-2 with TRBJ1-3; unclear D gene. V was trimmed by 5 bases and J by 4 bases, leaving 6 bases between them. The germline V gene has CDR1 SGHAT and CDR2 FQNNGV. This CDR3 comprises 12 residues. Here the CDR3 DNA reads TGTGCCAGCAGCCTAGTCGGAAACACCATATATTTT. Encoded protein: CASSLVGNTIYF.

As for this clonotype: One end of the junction fails to match germline, which may point to a read error. This rearrangement joins TRBV7-7 to TRBJ1-1; TRBD1 matches 7 bases. Per germline, CDR1 SSHAT and CDR2 FNYEAQ (reference sequence). This CDR3 is built from 15 residues. CDR3 DNA: TGTGCTAGCAGCTCAGAGGCAGGGGGGAACACTGAAGCTTTCTTT. The encoded protein is CASSSEAGGNTEAFF.

The genes are TRBV2 and TRBJ2-2; possibly TRBD2 for D (5 bases). This CDR3 spans 12 amino acids. Trimming stripped 4 bases from V and 8 bases from J, with 8 bases between. Looked up from germline, CDR1 is SNHLY and CDR2 is FYNNEI. CDR3 coding DNA: TGTGCCAGCAGTGTGACTACGGGGGAGCTGTTTTTT. This encodes CASSVTTGELFF.

J is TRBJ2-7 and V is TRBV5-4; 8 bases align to TRBD2. V shed 1 base, J shed 0 bases, and the junction held 3 bases outside the gene matches. The CDR3 has 15 residues. Germline CDR1 is SGHNT and CDR2 is YYREEE (reference sequence). The CDR3 sequence: CASSLMAGGSYEQYF. Here the CDR3 DNA reads TGTGCCAGCAGCTTGATGGCGGGGGGCTCCTACGAGCAGTACTTC.

This clonotype was picked up many times. The chain employs TRBV5-6 and TRBJ2-1; 7 bases fit TRBD2. CDR3 length equals 14 residues. Losses at the gene ends were 7 bases for V and 2 bases for J; bases not matched to a gene: 6. Germline V gene data show CDR1 as SGHDT and CDR2 as YYEEEE. This CDR3 is CASPKRGPYNEQFF. The CDR3 DNA sequence: TGTGCCAGCCCCAAGCGGGGCCCCTACAATGAGCAGTTCTTC.

The chain has TRBV11-2 and TRBJ1-3, with no clear D. With 6 bases removed from V and 4 bases from J, the gap between germline ends came to 10 bases. The germline V gene encodes CDR1 SGHAT and CDR2 FQNNGV. The CDR3 extends over 13 amino acids. The CDR3 DNA is TGTGCCAGCAGACAAACTGCCGGAAACACCATATATTTT. This sequence encodes CASRQTAGNTIYF.